The 26 T cell receptor beta chains below come from one sample, sequenced in a study of PD-L1 blockade in urothelial cancer. Sequencing used immunoSEQ multiplex PCR; TCRdb keeps in-frame clones, though not all of them. Of some 51,000 clones detected, more than 70% appear once; the ten largest clones hold under 2.5%. Time point meaning: peripheral blood 6 weeks after treatment start. The material was PBMCs, obtained around atezolizumab (anti-PD-L1) treatment. The receptors originated from a man aged 55 to 70 with urothelial cancer.

V usage is TRBV6-1 and J usage is TRBJ2-5; tentative D call: TRBD1 (7 bases). V lost 3 bases to trimming and J lost 3 bases, with 17 bases between them. Germline lookup yields CDR1 MNHNS and CDR2 SASEGT. The CDR3 is made up of 16 amino acids. The CDR3 DNA reads TGTGCCAGCAGTGAGACAGGGTGGGGGGATAAAGAGACCCAGTACTTC. Translation: CASSETGWGDKETQYF.

The chain links TRBV7-2 to TRBJ2-7; a possible D gene is TRBD1 (5 bases). The CDR3 runs 14 residues. Germline V CDR1 and CDR2: SGHTA, FQGNSA. V shed 5 bases and J shed 6 bases, with 17 bases lying between them. The CDR3: CASSTDSSGPEQYF. The CDR3 DNA follows: TGTGCCAGCAGCACTGACAGTTCCGGGCCCGAGCAGTACTTC.

This chain's CDR3 is CAILERQGGDEKLFF. For the CDR3, the DNA is TGTGCCATCTTAGAACGACAGGGTGGGGATGAAAAACTGTTTTTT. The chain couples TRBV6-1 to TRBJ1-4; 7 bases are a match to TRBD1. V was pared by 10 bases and J by 6 bases, with 14 bases of the junction left unmatched. Looked up from germline, CDR1 is MNHNS and CDR2 is SASEGT. This CDR3 contains 15 residues.

The V gene is TRBV25-1, the J gene TRBJ2-6; D may be TRBD2 (6 bases). There are 15 residues in the CDR3. Trimming took 3 bases from V and 3 from J, leaving 9 bases between them. Germline V gives CDR1 MGHDK, CDR2 SYGVNS. DNA of the CDR3: TGTGCCAGCAGTGACGGGGGTGGTGGGGCCAACGTCCTGACTTTC. Translation: CASSDGGGGANVLTF.

The chain recombines TRBV18 with TRBJ2-7, with D perhaps TRBD1 (6 bases). The germline V and J ends were trimmed by 1 base and 3 bases, with 7 bases remaining between them. The CDR3 extends over 13 amino acids. Per germline, CDR1 KGHSH and CDR2 LQKENI. CDR3: CASSPRQDYEQYF. The DNA for the CDR3 is TGTGCCAGCTCACCACGACAGGACTACGAGCAGTACTTC.

This chain uses TRBV19 with TRBJ1-1; the D gene is possibly TRBD1 (6 bases). CDR3 length: 16 residues. The germline gives CDR1 LNHDA, CDR2 SQIVND (reference sequence). Trimming left V 3 bases short and J 1 base short, with 15 bases between. CDR3 residues: CASSIIPTGRNTEAFF. Written as DNA, the CDR3 is TGTGCCAGTAGTATTATCCCCACAGGGAGGAACACTGAAGCTTTCTTT.

The chain links TRBV7-2 to TRBJ2-5; D possibly corresponds to TRBD2 (6 bases). V lost 5 bases and J 2 bases, leaving 12 bases between the germline ends. The CDR3 is 14 residues long. Germline V gene lookup returns CDR1 SGHTA and CDR2 FQGNSA. The CDR3 loop reads CASSMGLAQETQYF. The CDR3 coding sequence is TGTGCCAGCAGCATGGGACTGGCGCAAGAGACCCAGTACTTC.

The chain has TRBV11-2 and TRBJ2-2, with TRBD1 as a possible D gene (5 bases). V dropped 2 bases and J dropped 4 bases, with 11 bases sitting between them. The germline CDR1 and CDR2 sequences are SGHAT and FQNNGV. The CDR3 is 15 amino acids. The CDR3 coding sequence is TGTGCCAGCAGCTTACTACAGGCCATCACCGGGGAGCTGTTTTTT. Its protein is CASSLLQAITGELFF.

The chain's CDR3 is CASSSRYAGGYTDTQYF. Written as DNA, the CDR3 is TGCGCCAGCAGCTCCAGGTACGCGGGGGGCTACACAGATACGCAGTATTTT. This rearrangement joins TRBV5-1 to TRBJ2-3; TRBD2 matches 8 bases. The CDR3 contains 17 residues. J lost 2 bases, V lost 3 bases, and 11 bases had no gene match. Germline V gene lookup returns CDR1 SGHRS and CDR2 YFSETQ.

The chain couples TRBV6-6 to TRBJ2-7; TRBD1 agrees at 8 bases. The germline V gene encodes CDR1 MNHNY and CDR2 SVGAGI (reference sequence). The trim removed 0 bases at V and 4 bases at J, leaving 8 bases unmatched. The CDR3 runs to 16 residues. CDR3 DNA: TGTGCCAGCAGTTACTCGGGGCAGGGGGCTGCATACGAGCAGTACTTC. Amino acids: CASSYSGQGAAYEQYF.

The gene calls are TRBV30 and TRBJ1-2, with D possibly TRBD1 on 6 matching bases. The V gene lost 4 bases and the J gene lost 4 bases, with 13 bases spanning the gap. Looked up from germline, CDR1 is GTSNPN and CDR2 is SVGIG (reference sequence). The CDR3 runs 13 residues. The CDR3 DNA sequence: TGTGCCTGGAAGGCATTAGGGGGCTATGGCTACACCTTC. Its translation is CAWKALGGYGYTF.

V and J are TRBV7-6 and TRBJ2-5; D is perhaps TRBD1 (6 bases). Germline-derived CDR1 and CDR2 are SGHVS and FNYEAQ. This CDR3 is built from 17 residues. Trimming removed 5 bases from V and 4 bases from J, with 23 bases in between. The CDR3 loop is CASSPQWGLVIGETQYF. The CDR3 DNA sequence: TGTGCCAGCAGCCCGCAGTGGGGGCTAGTAATCGGAGAGACCCAGTACTTC.

The chain has TRBV5-1 and TRBJ2-3, with 9 bases lining up with TRBD2. J lost 1 base, V lost 4 bases, and 1 base had no gene match. This CDR3 has 14 amino acids. Per germline, CDR1 SGHRS and CDR2 YFSETQ. The CDR3 DNA reads as TGCGCCAGCAGCAGACTAGCGGGCACAGATACGCAGTATTTT. It codes for CASSRLAGTDTQYF.

The chain couples TRBV11-2 to TRBJ2-2; D not certain. The CDR3 length is 11 residues. The germline V gene has CDR1 SGHAT and CDR2 FQNNGV. V was trimmed by 5 bases and J by 6 bases, leaving 4 bases between them. CDR3 nucleotide sequence: TGTGCCAGCAGCCTCCCCGGGGAGCTGTTTTTT. Translating gives CASSLPGELFF.

This clone was detected once. Other DNA sequences within the sample encode an identical CDR3. The V gene is TRBV9, the J gene TRBJ2-3, with 10 bases that match TRBD1. V trimming: 3 bases; J trimming: 3 bases; junction bases outside the gene matches: 7. This CDR3 contains 16 residues. CDR1 is SGDLS and CDR2 is YYNGEE in the germline V gene. Here the CDR3 DNA reads TGTGCCAGCAGCGCTAGACAGGGGGCGCAAACAGATACGCAGTATTTT. Translation gives CASSARQGAQTDTQYF.

The chain links TRBV12-5 to TRBJ2-1; perhaps TRBD1 as D (5 bases). The V gene's germline CDR1 is LGHNT and CDR2 FRNRAP. The germline V and J ends were trimmed by 1 base and 1 base, with 8 bases remaining between them. The CDR3 sequence is 15 residues long. The CDR3 region has the DNA TGTGCTAGTGGTTTGGACAGGCCTTCCTACAATGAGCAGTTCTTC. Protein product: CASGLDRPSYNEQFF.

The J gene is TRBJ2-3, the V gene TRBV19; tentative D call: TRBD2 (5 bases). CDR1 and CDR2 (germline): LNHDA, SQIVND (reference sequence). Deletions cut 5 bases from V and 3 bases from J, with 21 bases between. There are 17 residues in the CDR3. DNA for the CDR3: TGTGCCAGTAGTTTCTCTTACGGGGAGAGGATTACAGATACGCAGTATTTT. Translated, it gives CASSFSYGERITDTQYF.

The V gene is TRBV18, the J gene TRBJ2-3, with a tentative D call TRBD2 (6 bases). From germline, CDR1 is KGHSH and CDR2 LQKENI. The CDR3 length is 18 residues. With 3 bases removed from V and 0 bases from J, the gap between germline ends came to 19 bases. In DNA, the CDR3 is TGTGCCAGCTCACCCTCCCGAATGCTAGCGTATAGCACAGATACGCAGTATTTT. This sequence encodes CASSPSRMLAYSTDTQYF.

V usage is TRBV5-1 and J usage is TRBJ1-1, with D uncertain. The V end was cut by 4 bases, the J end by 1 base, with 17 bases between. Germline CDR1 and CDR2: SGHRS and YFSETQ. The CDR3 is 16 amino acids. The CDR3, as DNA: TGCGCCAGCAGCGACACCGGCCTGTCAAGGAACACTGAAGCTTTCTTT. It yields the protein CASSDTGLSRNTEAFF.

This chain joins TRBV5-4 and TRBJ1-2, with no clear D. V lost 4 bases to trimming and J lost 8 bases, with 21 bases between them. The V gene's germline CDR1 is SGHNT and CDR2 YYREEE (reference sequence). The CDR3 totals 15 residues. CDR3 nucleotide sequence: TGTGCCAGCAGCCCGACGGCGACCGCAACTAGAGGCTACACCTTC. This codes for CASSPTATATRGYTF.

V gene TRBV7-9 combines with J gene TRBJ2-1; 14 bases are shared with TRBD2. The ends lost 5 bases at V and 5 bases at J; junction bases unmatched: 5. Germline V gene sequence: CDR1 SEHNR, CDR2 FQNEAQ (reference sequence). The CDR3 runs 16 residues. CDR3 residues: CASSPGTSGSHNEQFF. The CDR3 DNA reads TGTGCCAGCAGCCCAGGGACTAGCGGGAGCCACAATGAGCAGTTCTTC.

The chain couples TRBV6-1 to TRBJ1-1, with 9 bases lining up with TRBD1. CDR1 is MNHNS, CDR2 SASEGT, per germline. Trimming at V came to 4 bases and at J to 4 bases, leaving 10 bases not matched to a gene. CDR3 length: 16 residues. The chain's CDR3 is CASSGDRGTGITEAFF. The CDR3 DNA sequence: TGTGCCAGCAGTGGAGATAGGGGGACAGGGATCACTGAAGCTTTCTTT.

The chain combines TRBV19 with TRBJ1-4; 9 bases match TRBD1. Trimming at V came to 5 bases and at J to 11 bases, leaving 6 bases not matched to a gene. There are 13 residues in the CDR3. Germline V CDR1 and CDR2: LNHDA, SQIVND (reference sequence). CDR3 region: CASSPGQGWKLFF. In DNA form, the CDR3 reads TGTGCCAGTAGTCCAGGACAGGGGTGGAAACTGTTTTTT.

V usage is TRBV29-1 and J usage is TRBJ1-6; D is perhaps TRBD1 (5 bases). The CDR3 extends over 14 amino acids. Trimming left V 4 bases short and J 7 bases short, with 14 bases between. The germline CDR1 and CDR2 sequences are SQVTM and ANQGSEA. The CDR3, as DNA: TGCAGCGTTGCCTCACAGGACGGCAATTCACCCCTCCACTTT. Translation: CSVASQDGNSPLHF.

In its sample, this clone was seen a few times. This chain joins TRBV7-7 and TRBJ2-7; unclear D gene. Trimming removed 5 bases from V and 0 bases from J, with 11 bases in between. CDR1 SSHAT and CDR2 FNYEAQ come from the germline V gene (reference sequence). This CDR3 contains 14 residues. CDR3 coding DNA: TGTGCCAGCAGCCGAAGCCTAAGCTCCTACGAGCAGTACTTC. This encodes CASSRSLSSYEQYF.

The CDR3 region is CASRGTTGKETQYF. The CDR3 DNA reads TGTGCCAGCAGGGGGACGACAGGGAAAGAGACCCAGTACTTC. The rearrangement joins TRBV7-9 to TRBJ2-5, with 7 nucleotides matching TRBD1. J gave up 3 bases and V 6 bases, and 7 bases lay outside the gene matches. The CDR3 consists of 14 residues. Germline V gives CDR1 SEHNR, CDR2 FQNEAQ (reference sequence).